Below, 5 T cell receptor beta chains from the same sample are listed, as sequenced in a study of blood T cell repertoires in COVID-19. Produced via immunoSEQ multiplex PCR; TCRdb's table is partial and in-frame only. The sample records over 200,000 clones, around 89% being singletons. Sequenced sample: peripheral blood. These receptors all come from a man younger than 45 with COVID-19, enrolled during active disease.

The chain combines TRBV20-1 with TRBJ1-2, with a tentative D call TRBD1 (5 bases). The V gene lost 1 base and the J gene lost 8 bases, with 8 bases spanning the gap. This CDR3 is 11 amino acids long. Per the germline V gene, CDR1 is DFQATT and CDR2 is SNEGSKA (reference sequence). CDR3 in amino acids: CSARGWGGYTF. CDR3 bases: TGCAGTGCTAGAGGCTGGGGCGGCTACACCTTC.

The chain carries TRBV19 and TRBJ2-7; no firm D call. The CDR3 is 11 amino acids. CDR1 and CDR2 (germline): LNHDA, SQIVND (reference sequence). V lost 7 bases to trimming and J lost 3 bases, with 7 bases between them. The CDR3 DNA follows: TGTGCCAGTACCCCAGACTACGAGCAGTACTTC. Translation gives CASTPDYEQYF.

The chain links TRBV7-3 to TRBJ2-2, with TRBD1 matching 9 bases. This CDR3 comprises 15 residues. Trimming removed 5 bases from V and 7 bases from J; junction bases left unmatched: 8. Germline V lookup: CDR1 SGHTA, CDR2 FQGTGA. The CDR3 loop is CASSLGTGSNGELFF. In nucleotides, the CDR3 is TGTGCCAGCAGCCTAGGGACAGGGTCGAACGGGGAGCTGTTTTTT.

The chain recombines TRBV27 with TRBJ2-1, with D possibly being TRBD2 (5 bases). The CDR3 is 15 residues long. The germline V gene has CDR1 MNHEY and CDR2 SMNVEV (reference sequence). Trimming left V 6 bases short and J 0 bases short, with 12 bases between. The CDR3 sequence: CASRSADSSYNEQFF. The CDR3 nucleotides read TGTGCCAGCAGATCAGCGGATAGCTCCTACAATGAGCAGTTCTTC.

For this clone: At one boundary the junction diverges from the germline segment, which might be a read error. The chain combines TRBV9 with TRBJ2-7; 7 bases match TRBD1. The CDR3 consists of 13 residues. The germline V gene encodes CDR1 SGDLS and CDR2 YYNGEE. The CDR3 loop reads CASSGGQVHEQYF. CDR3 nucleotides: TGTGCCAGCAGCGGAGGACAGGTTCACGAACAGTACTTC.